This T cell receptor beta chain originates from a study of shared clonotypes between healthy human individuals (dated by TCRdb to 2020 to 2022). With regard to the full study: The cohort comprised a couple of women and a few men aged 18 to 49 years. Per donor, three plates each were used for CD4 naive and CD4 memory, two for CD8 naive, and one for CD8 memory. The study deeply sequenced blood TCR repertoires of several healthy adults to estimate repertoire size and the extent of clonotype sharing between individuals. Libraries were prepared and TCR repertoires were sequenced by different laboratories using diverse techniques, in order to increase sequencing depth and limit assay-specific biases. Between about 0.9 and 9 billion PBMCs per donor were obtained by leukapheresis.

On the study overall, not on this receptor specifically: Pairwise subsampling led to the expectation that sequencing depth would affect the degree of clonotype sharing among donors. Because the study included a small number of donors, the genetic and exposure-history diversity represented was limited. Naive subsets generally had larger estimated clonotype richness than memory subsets did. When several donors were compared, the shared fraction of clonotypes was about 5.4% for naive CD4, roughly 3.4% for naive CD8, roughly 2.3% for memory CD4, and under 0.5% for memory CD8. Sampling was restricted to blood, and TCR repertoires in tissues likely differ from the TCR repertoires found in blood. Incomplete sequencing was indicated by rarefaction of sorted-subset datasets, despite the large sequencing depth. Clonotypes shared by all four sorted-subset donors showed higher generation probabilities than non-shared clonotypes.

This clone appeared a single time. The antigen it recognizes is unknown. Per-base qualities were not stored, and no clone one base away is much larger. Trimming removed 5 bases from V and 0 bases from J, leaving 16 bases between the germline ends. Per the germline V gene (reference sequence), LNHDA is the CDR1 and SQIVND is the CDR2. Counted from cysteine to phenylalanine, this CDR3 has 17 amino acids. The retained sequence is limited to the CDR3, 51 bases, with the frame set at the first base. CD8 naive samples were CD45RO-negative cells positively selected for CCR7, giving a CD45RA+CCR7+ population that excluded TemRA cells. Healthy HIV-negative adults with no recently reported acute infections or vaccinations were included as donors. All donors were Caucasian adults living in Nashville, Tennessee, USA. Blood was collected by leukapheresis, and PBMCs were isolated by Ficoll-Histopaque density gradient centrifugation and then cryopreserved in liquid nitrogen vapor phase. Analytical flow cytometry was used to check the purity and quantity of each magnetically sorted T cell population. Genomic DNA was isolated from each sorted fraction and quantified by UV absorbance on a Nanodrop 2000c.

TCR CDR3 regions were amplified from genomic DNA by multiplex PCR using the deep immunoSEQ assay. Extracted genomic DNA from each cell subset was spread evenly across all wells of several immunoSEQ 96-well plates, with each plate serving as a replicate. For sorted subsets, around 200 ng genomic DNA, equal to tens of thousands of T cell genomes, was loaded into each replicate PCR. Purified libraries were quantified with a Qubit 3.0 fluorometer, sized on a Bioanalyzer 2100, and re-quantified with the KAPA Library Quantification kit. Every immunoSEQ 96-well plate was sequenced on a separate single-read 150-cycle Illumina NextSeq 550 flow cell. The study's processing was this. The immunoSEQ output contained only junctional sequences without quality scores, so filtering could not match that applied to full-length reads. To assign V/J genes and CDR3, sequences were annotated using PyIR, a Python wrapper for IgBLAST v1.9, with IMGT germline references. Reads were filtered out if the reads had weak V/J assignments (E-value above 1e-6), no CDR3, stop codons, out-of-frame junctions, or ambiguous translated residues. V3J clonotypes were defined as sequences sharing an identical inferred V gene, J gene, and CDR3 amino acid sequence. Percentage overlap between repertoires was calculated by dividing the number of shared unique clonotypes by the size of the smaller repertoire. RTK rarefaction, the Chao1 estimator, and Recon v2.1 estimates of unobserved clonotypes were used to assess repertoire richness. Generation probabilities for all TCRbeta clonotypes obtained by the gDNA method from four donors were computed using OLGA. TCRdb holds this immuneACCESS table with in-frame rearrangements only. Some clones are missing; in checked studies, unresolved V genes explain under half, and the rest has no known cause. V and J calls and clone size are those listed in that table; D and trimming were worked out from the DNA. The table for this sample lists millions of clones; 85% to 95% of them were counted only once. The biggest ten clones account for around 1.7% of the sample.

Sequenced input: naive CD8+ T cells from PBMCs. This specimen's cell subset or site label, per the study, means: CD45RA+CCR7+. The rearrangement combines TRBV19 with TRBJ1-4, with the D gene not clear enough to name. This receptor was identified in a man between 18 and 29 years old in good health. Some clones in this sample may be carry-over from other donors' samples. This receptor has the CDR3 CASSPWRRTATNEKLFF. The DNA sequence reads TGTGCCAGTAGTCCCTGGCGGAGGACTGCAACTAATGAAAAACTGTTTTTT.